This TCR beta chain was retrieved from a study of blood T cell repertoires in COVID-19. Overall study: Collection of acute and convalescent COVID-19 samples took place in the United States, Italy and Spain. T cells, B-cell-depleted T cells, or PBMCs provided the cDNA or gDNA that served as material.

Participants spanned ages about 18 to 100 years and resided in fewer than 30 US areas. Method: immunoSEQ multiplex PCR; TCRdb's copy keeps in-frame clones and lacks some. This sample yields around 300,000 clones, of which about 89% are seen a single time; approximately 5% belongs to the top ten. CDR1 is SGHRS and CDR2 is YFSETQ in the germline V gene. V gave up 2 bases and J gave up 10 bases; unmatched junction bases: 14. The CDR3 contains 16 residues. The chain couples TRBV5-1 to TRBJ2-1; 8 bases are a match to TRBD2. Sequenced material: PBMCs or T cells enriched from blood (not recorded which). The receptor was derived from a woman aged 25 to 45 who had recovered from COVID-19. The CDR3 bases are TGCGCCAGCAGCTTTTCTACTAGCGGCCACCGGGAGGAGCAGTTCTTC. Protein: CASSFSTSGHREEQFF.